This T cell receptor (beta chain) was observed in a study of blood T cell repertoires in COVID-19. Study overall: From T cells, B-cell-depleted T cells, or PBMCs came the material, which was cDNA or gDNA.

Authors' analysis steps: Using reference gene primer amplification, nucleated cell counts were estimated. This table comes from immunoSEQ multiplex PCR, and its TCRdb copy is limited to in-frame clones, with some not included. V and J calls and clone size are given by that table; D and trimming were obtained from the DNA. The data show approximately 230,000 clones, nearly 90% seen once. The germline gives CDR1 MDHEN, CDR2 SYDVKM. The V end was cut by 5 bases, the J end by 0 bases, with 11 bases between. The CDR3 contains 14 residues. This TCR was recovered from a man aged 18 to 35 with active or convalescent COVID-19. Sequenced sample: peripheral blood. The chain employs TRBV28 and TRBJ2-7; the D is unclear. CDR3 in DNA: TGTGCCAGCAGTAAGGTGGGCAACTCCTACGAGCAGTACTTC. Translated: CASSKVGNSYEQYF.